This entry lists 10 T cell receptor beta chains sequenced from one sample in a study of shared clonotypes between healthy human individuals. Data came from immunoSEQ multiplex PCR; TCRdb stores just in-frame clones and leaves some out. The sample shows about 2.5 million clones, around 90% of them seen only once. Sequencing was carried out using naive CD4+ T cells from PBMCs. Noted subset: CD45RA+ positively selected. These TCRs come from a man aged 18 to 30 in good health. Some clones in this sample may be carry-over from other donors' samples.

The chain employs TRBV5-8 and TRBJ1-1, with unresolved D. Trimming shortened V by 1 base and J by 1 base, and 14 bases separated the two germline ends. The CDR3 has 16 amino acids. Germline CDR1 is SGHTS and CDR2 is YDEGEE. The CDR3 DNA reads as TGTGCCAGCAGCTTGAAATATGGCAGATCGAACACTGAAGCTTTCTTT. As protein: CASSLKYGRSNTEAFF.

The CDR3 coding sequence is TGTGCCAGCAGCGGCGACGCAGGGGCTGGAAACACCATATATTTT. Residues: CASSGDAGAGNTIYF. The chain combines TRBV7-6 with TRBJ1-3; tentative D call: TRBD1 (6 bases). Trimming removed 5 bases from V and 2 bases from J, with 13 bases in between. CDR1 and CDR2 from the germline V gene are SGHVS and FNYEAQ. This CDR3 has 15 amino acids.

The chain combines TRBV5-1 with TRBJ2-3, with 10 bases matching TRBD2. The V gene's germline CDR1 is SGHRS and CDR2 YFSETQ. The CDR3 is 14 amino acids. After removal of 7 bases from V and 5 bases from J, the junction contained 7 bases not matched to a gene. CDR3 in DNA: TGCGCCAGCGCCAGCGGGAGGGCCCAAGATACGCAGTATTTT. Protein sequence: CASASGRAQDTQYF.

This chain joins TRBV7-6 and TRBJ1-2, with TRBD1 as a possible D gene (6 bases). The CDR3 has 14 residues. Trimming removed 1 base at V and 5 bases at J, with 11 bases between. CDR1 and CDR2 from the germline V gene are SGHVS and FNYEAQ. The CDR3 bases are TGTGCCAGCAGCTTAGGGGACACGGGGTATGGCTACACCTTC. Translation gives CASSLGDTGYGYTF.

This clone was picked up one time. The chain joins TRBV18 to TRBJ2-7; D remains unclear. Germline CDR1 is KGHSH and CDR2 is LQKENI. The CDR3 totals 16 residues. Deletions cut 0 bases from V and 6 bases from J, with 18 bases between. The CDR3 DNA follows: TGTGCCAGCTCACCACCCGGGTCCCGGAGTAAACTCGAGCAGTACTTC. Translating gives CASSPPGSRSKLEQYF.

CDR3 residues: CASSLSLTSGKGDTQYF. The CDR3 DNA is TGTGCCAGCAGCTTATCCTTGACTAGCGGGAAGGGAGATACGCAGTATTTT. The gene calls are TRBV11-1 and TRBJ2-3; 11 bases agree with TRBD2. Looked up from germline, CDR1 is SGHAT and CDR2 is FQDESV (reference sequence). The CDR3 has 17 amino acids. J was trimmed by 5 bases and V by 2 bases; bases with no gene match: 9.

This chain links TRBV4-1 with TRBJ2-3; a weak D match, TRBD2 (6 bases). CDR3 size: 15 residues. V lost 7 bases and J lost 6, with 20 bases in between. Germline values: CDR1 MGHRA, CDR2 YSYEKL. CDR3 in amino acids: CASKVTSPSVDTQYF. CDR3 sequence (DNA): TGCGCCAGCAAGGTGACTAGTCCCTCGGTGGATACGCAGTATTTT.

The V call is TRBV28, the J call TRBJ1-1; the D is unclear. Germline V gene lookup returns CDR1 MDHEN and CDR2 SYDVKM. The V end lost 6 bases, the J end lost 8 bases, and 10 bases lay between the germline ends. The CDR3 totals 11 residues. CDR3 DNA sequence: TGTGCCAGCAGATTAACGACAGAAGCTTTCTTT. The encoded protein is CASRLTTEAFF.

The gene calls are TRBV28 and TRBJ1-1; D is possibly TRBD1 (5 bases). Per the germline V gene, CDR1 is MDHEN and CDR2 is SYDVKM. The CDR3 is made up of 14 amino acids. Trimming took off 3 bases at V and 1 base at J, with 9 bases between the two ends. DNA for the CDR3: TGTGCCAGCAGTTTTACAGGATCGAACACTGAAGCTTTCTTT. The encoded protein is CASSFTGSNTEAFF.

J is TRBJ2-7 and V is TRBV15; TRBD2 agrees at 14 bases. The CDR3 has 18 residues. Germline values: CDR1 LNHNV, CDR2 YYDKDF (reference sequence). V lost 1 base to trimming and J lost 2 bases; unmatched junction nucleotides: 7. Here the CDR3 reads CATSRGGTSGSSAYEQYF. The CDR3 nucleotides read TGTGCCACCAGCAGAGGCGGGACTAGCGGGAGTTCGGCCTACGAGCAGTACTTC.